This T cell receptor (beta chain) is drawn from a study of T cell repertoires in cytomegalovirus infection. At least ten counts were recorded for this clonotype. The antigen is undetermined. The CDR3 has 12 residues. Trimming took off 8 bases at V and 2 bases at J, with 9 bases between the two ends. The germline gives CDR1 MNHNY, CDR2 SVGAGI (reference sequence). TCRdb fed the reads into MiXCR, producing one record per CDR3 protein. The profile covers approximately 89,000 distinct CDR3 sequences, with 25% to 35% appearing a single time and over 60% taken by the ten largest. The chain couples TRBV6-6 to TRBJ2-5, with D perhaps TRBD1 or TRBD2 (5 bases each). The specimen was CD8+ T cells from cultured PBMCs, collected from culture after CMV antigen stimulation. The clonotype originates from a human donor in good health (CMV status not recorded). Some clones in this sample may be carry-over from other donors' samples. The CDR3 loop is CASVGGQETQYF. The CDR3, as DNA: TGTGCCAGCGTTGGGGGACAAGAGACCCAGTACTTC.